What follows are 4 T cell receptor beta chains derived from one specimen sequenced in a study of blood T cell repertoires in COVID-19. Data came from immunoSEQ multiplex PCR; TCRdb stores just in-frame clones and leaves some out. The sample contains almost 250,000 clones, around 87% of which appear only once. The sequenced material came from PBMCs or T cells enriched from blood (not recorded which). The receptors here all came from a woman aged 50 to 60 who had recovered from COVID-19.

The genes are TRBV28 and TRBJ1-1; tentative D call: TRBD1 (5 bases). Germline values: CDR1 MDHEN, CDR2 SYDVKM. CDR3 length: 12 residues. With 4 bases removed from V and 11 bases from J, the gap between germline ends came to 14 bases. The CDR3 protein is CASSSSPGWAFF. As DNA, the CDR3 is TGTGCCAGCAGTTCATCGCCAGGGTGGGCTTTCTTT.

This clone was counted only a few times. Here the CDR3 reads CASSLELAGRSGELFF. In nucleotides, the CDR3 is TGCGCCAGCAGCTTGGAGTTAGCGGGGAGGTCCGGGGAGCTGTTTTTT. The chain uses TRBV5-1 and TRBJ2-2, with TRBD2 matching over 8 bases. CDR1 and CDR2 from the germline V gene are SGHRS and YFSETQ. The junction had 7 bases not matched to a gene; V was cut back by 0 bases and J by 6 bases. The CDR3 is 16 residues long.

The CDR3 here is CASVGAGGQETQYF. CDR3 nucleotide sequence: TGTGCCAGCGTGGGGGCGGGCGGCCAAGAGACCCAGTACTTC. V is TRBV19 and J is TRBJ2-5; D might be TRBD1 (6 bases). V lost 9 bases, J lost 1 base, and 15 bases lay in between. Germline V CDR1 and CDR2: LNHDA, SQIVND (reference sequence). The CDR3 contains 14 residues.

Comments on this clone: Other DNA sequences in this specimen translate into the identical CDR3. The rearrangement joins TRBV30 to TRBJ1-2, with D hard to call. Germline CDR1 GTSNPN, CDR2 SVGIG (reference sequence). Trimming pared 0 bases from V and 3 bases from J, leaving 8 bases between. The CDR3 runs 13 residues. The DNA for the CDR3 is TGTGCCTGGAGTGTACGGAGAGACTATGGCTACACCTTC. As protein: CAWSVRRDYGYTF.